These 20 T cell receptor beta chains were sequenced from one sample in a study of identical twins. TCRdb called the 5' RACE reads again in MiXCR, with one record for every CDR3 protein. The table records approximately 220,000 distinct CDR3 sequences, roughly 7.5% of them present only once. Separately, the same data were catalogued under a study of yellow fever vaccine responses in identical twins.

The sequencing sample was made of memory (CD45RO+) T cells sorted from blood. Receptor source: a woman aged 18-30 years in good health.

This clonotype was recorded a few times. The genes are TRBV3-1 and TRBJ2-6, with unresolved D. Trimming took 1 base from V and 0 from J, leaving 4 bases between them. Per the germline V gene, CDR1 is LGHDT and CDR2 is YNNKEL (reference sequence). The CDR3 length is 15 residues. Written as DNA, the CDR3 is TGTGCCAGCAGCCAAGTCCACTCTGGGGCCAACGTCCTGACTTTC. Protein product: CASSQVHSGANVLTF.

This sequence joins TRBV20-1 and TRBJ1-2; possible D gene TRBD1, 5 bases. V was shortened by 7 bases and J by 8 bases, with 20 bases between the two germline ends. Germline CDR1 is DFQATT and CDR2 is SNEGSKA (reference sequence). The CDR3 is made up of 13 amino acids. CDR3 residues: CSVSAKGRLGYTF. In DNA, the CDR3 is TGCAGTGTTTCCGCTAAGGGACGGTTGGGCTACACCTTC.

This clonotype was seen at least ten times. The chain employs TRBV24-1 and TRBJ2-1; perhaps TRBD1 as D (5 bases). The CDR3 has 13 amino acids. Germline V CDR1 and CDR2: KGHDR, SFDVKD. V shed 7 bases and J shed 5 bases, with 11 bases lying between them. DNA of the CDR3: TGTGCCACCAGGGGTGACAGTAACAATGAGCAGTTCTTC. Amino acids: CATRGDSNNEQFF.

The chain couples TRBV10-3 to TRBJ2-3, with D possibly TRBD1 on 6 matching bases. CDR1 ENHRY and CDR2 SYGVKD come from the germline V gene. This CDR3 comprises 16 residues. The ends were cut back, 3 bases at V and 1 base at J, with 14 bases in the middle. CDR3 protein: CAISDGTLGGTDTQYF. The CDR3 DNA sequence: TGTGCCATCAGTGACGGGACACTTGGGGGCACAGATACGCAGTATTTT.

This clonotype came up a few times. The J gene is TRBJ2-6, the V gene TRBV20-1; D possibly uses TRBD1 or TRBD2 (6 bases each). The CDR3 spans 14 residues. Germline V gene data show CDR1 as DFQATT and CDR2 as SNEGSKA (reference sequence). V was shortened by 4 bases and J by 2 bases, with 9 bases between the two germline ends. CDR3 residues: CSATEGAGANVLTF. CDR3 nucleotide sequence: TGCAGTGCTACGGAGGGGGCTGGGGCCAACGTCCTGACTTTC.

This clonotype was detected a few times. The V gene is TRBV20-1, the J gene TRBJ1-5, with 9 bases lining up with TRBD1. J lost 0 bases, V lost 6 bases, and 0 bases had no gene match. Germline CDR1 reads DFQATT; CDR2 reads SNEGSKA (reference sequence). The CDR3 sequence is 13 residues long. The chain's CDR3 is CSAQGASNQPQHF. In DNA form, the CDR3 reads TGCAGTGCACAGGGGGCTAGCAATCAGCCCCAGCATTTT.

This clonotype has just a few counts. V gene TRBV12-3 or TRBV12-4 combines with J gene TRBJ2-7; 15 nucleotides agree with TRBD2. CDR3 size: 18 residues. Trimming removed 4 bases from V and 4 bases from J; junction bases left unmatched: 11. CDR3 region: CASSWTSGGGRPSYEQYF. CDR3 DNA sequence: TGTGCCAGCAGTTGGACTAGCGGGGGGGGACGCCCCAGTTACGAGCAGTACTTC.

This clonotype showed up many times. The chain recombines TRBV4-2 with TRBJ2-1; 15 bases are a match to TRBD2. V lost 0 bases, J lost 0 bases, and 6 bases stayed unmatched. From germline, CDR1 is LGHNA and CDR2 YNFKEQ. CDR3 size: 20 residues. CDR3 in DNA: TGTGCCAGCAGCCAAGATGGGACTAGCGGGGGGCTCAGCTCCTACAATGAGCAGTTCTTC. It codes for CASSQDGTSGGLSSYNEQFF.

This clonotype was counted only a few times. This chain connects TRBV6-5 to TRBJ1-3; D is unresolved. The CDR3 is made up of 15 amino acids. The ends were cut back, 2 bases at V and 0 bases at J, with 8 bases in the middle. CDR1 and CDR2 from the germline V gene are MNHEY and SVGAGI. This CDR3 is CASSYGRTSGNTIYF. The CDR3 nucleotides read TGTGCCAGCAGTTACGGGCGAACCTCTGGAAACACCATATATTTT.

The chain couples TRBV5-4 to TRBJ2-1; D remains unclear. This CDR3 is built from 16 residues. CDR1 is SGHNT and CDR2 is YYREEE in the germline V gene (reference sequence). V was cut by 0 bases and J by 2 bases, with 12 bases left in between. CDR3 region: CASSLGGNPPYNEQFF. The DNA for the CDR3 is TGTGCCAGCAGCTTGGGTGGAAACCCACCCTACAATGAGCAGTTCTTC.

This clonotype was recorded many times. The chain recombines TRBV20-1 with TRBJ2-1; 9 nucleotides match TRBD2. Germline CDR1 is DFQATT and CDR2 is SNEGSKA (reference sequence). The V segment lost 5 bases and the J segment 1 base; nucleotides outside the gene matches: 0. The CDR3 spans 13 residues. CDR3 residues: CSAAGGSYNEQFF. The CDR3 DNA reads as TGCAGTGCTGCGGGGGGGTCCTACAATGAGCAGTTCTTC.

This clonotype was detected many times. V gene TRBV11-2 combines with J gene TRBJ1-1; D uncertain. CDR3 length: 12 amino acids. The germline gives CDR1 SGHAT, CDR2 FQNNGV. V gave up 3 bases and J gave up 11 bases, with 13 bases separating them. CDR3 loop: CASSFMSGGAFF. In nucleotides, the CDR3 is TGTGCCAGCAGCTTTATGAGCGGAGGGGCTTTCTTT.

The table lists this clonotype with many counts. The chain couples TRBV11-2 to TRBJ2-1; 12 nucleotides agree with TRBD1. The CDR3 extends over 15 amino acids. With 4 bases clipped from V and 7 bases from J, the junction kept 5 bases outside the gene matches. CDR1 is SGHAT and CDR2 is FQNNGV in the germline V gene. In DNA, the CDR3 is TGTGCCAGCAGCTCCGGGACAGGGGGCCGAAATGAGCAGTTCTTC. Protein: CASSSGTGGRNEQFF.

This clonotype was seen many times. The chain joins TRBV20-1 to TRBJ2-5; no clear D. The germline gives CDR1 DFQATT, CDR2 SNEGSKA (reference sequence). V was cut by 6 bases and J by 5 bases, with 13 bases left in between. This CDR3 comprises 12 residues. The CDR3 loop reads CSAIYEAETQYF. The CDR3 nucleotides read TGCAGTGCGATCTACGAGGCCGAGACCCAGTACTTC.

This chain uses TRBV7-6 with TRBJ2-5; 12 bases agree with TRBD2. The length of the CDR3 is 17 residues. V gave up 2 bases and J gave up 5 bases; unmatched junction bases: 9. Germline CDR1 is SGHVS and CDR2 is FNYEAQ. The CDR3 region has the DNA TGTGCCAGCAGCTTATCCCCACTAGCGGGGGGAGCGGAGACCCAGTACTTC. Protein product: CASSLSPLAGGAETQYF.

The chain combines TRBV6-1 with TRBJ2-1; a weak D match, TRBD2 (6 bases). CDR1 MNHNS and CDR2 SASEGT come from the germline V gene. CDR3 length: 14 amino acids. V lost 3 bases to trimming and J lost 9 bases, with 15 bases between them. The CDR3 nucleotides are TGTGCCAGCAGTGAGCTGGCCGGGGGAAGTGAGCAGTTCTTC. Protein product: CASSELAGGSEQFF.

This clonotype was detected a few times. The chain employs TRBV6-1 and TRBJ2-7, with 7 bases that match TRBD2. CDR3 length: 16 residues. V was pared by 5 bases and J by 5 bases, with 15 bases of the junction left unmatched. Germline V gene lookup returns CDR1 MNHNS and CDR2 SASEGT. Here the CDR3 DNA reads TGTGCCAGCAGTCTTAGGGAACCGGGAGGACTACACGAGCAGTACTTC. Protein sequence: CASSLREPGGLHEQYF.

This clonotype has at least ten counts. V gene TRBV3-1 combines with J gene TRBJ2-4; 11 nucleotides line up with TRBD1. Losses at the gene ends were 3 bases for V and 6 bases for J; bases not matched to a gene: 7. The CDR3 covers 16 residues. Germline V gene sequence: CDR1 LGHDT, CDR2 YNNKEL (reference sequence). The CDR3 DNA is TGTGCCAGCAGCCACGACCTTGGGACAGGGGGAAACATTCAGTACTTC. As protein: CASSHDLGTGGNIQYF.

This clonotype came up many times. The chain uses TRBV5-1 and TRBJ1-2; weak D call: TRBD1 (6 bases). Trimming left V 4 bases short and J 5 bases short, with 12 bases between. CDR3 length: 13 amino acids. Germline-derived CDR1 and CDR2 are SGHRS and YFSETQ. CDR3 nucleotides: TGCGCCAGCAGCCCGGTGACAGGATATGGCTACACCTTC. Translation: CASSPVTGYGYTF.

This clonotype was counted at least ten times. This sequence joins TRBV29-1 and TRBJ2-2; 11 bases line up with TRBD1. The CDR3 is made up of 14 amino acids. Germline loops: CDR1 SQVTM, CDR2 ANQGSEA. V dropped 5 bases and J dropped 3; count of bases not matched to a gene: 2. The CDR3 coding sequence is TGCAGCGTTCAGGGACAGGGGGACACCGGGGAGCTGTTTTTT. Protein sequence: CSVQGQGDTGELFF.